A few counts support the clone carrying this TCR beta chain. Its target is unknown. The data are from a study of T cells after yellow fever vaccination. Study conclusions and caveats: Reappearance after the booster was seen for most primary-vaccination clones, at 95% to 96% CD4 and around 88% CD8. Abundant clonotypes from the bulk population could contaminate FACS-sorted repertoires.

The authors made TCR cDNA by 5'RACE template switching, adding a universal primer site and UMIs. TCRdb re-analysed the 5' RACE reads in MiXCR, keeping a single row per CDR3 protein. The data hold around 600,000 distinct CDR3 sequences, with approximately 13% observed a single time. Germline lookup yields CDR1 SGHTA and CDR2 FQGNSA. The CDR3 loop spans 13 amino acids. Trimming took off 2 bases at V and 8 bases at J, with 9 bases between the two ends. This receptor was identified in a young man who received the YFV17D yellow fever vaccine. V is TRBV7-2 and J is TRBJ1-4; no firm D call. The material sequenced was PBMCs, taken on the day of the yellow fever booster vaccination. CDR3 coding DNA: TGTGCCAGCAGCTTAAGGCCCGCGGAAAAACTGTTTTTT. It yields the protein CASSLRPAEKLFF. The full variable domain, its missing parts supplied by reference TRBV7-2 and TRBJ1-4, is GAGVSQSPSNKVTEKGKDVELRCDPISGHTALYWYRQSLGQGLEFLIYFQGNSAPDKSGLPSDRFSAERTGGSVSTLTIQRTQQEDSAVYLCASSLRPAEKLFFGSGTQLSVL.